A selection of T cell receptor beta chains follows, all from one sample in a study of T cells after yellow fever vaccination. TCRdb processed the 5' RACE reads anew with MiXCR; each CDR3 protein has one entry. The sample lists approximately 250,000 distinct CDR3 sequences; approximately 3.6% were seen once. The material sequenced was PBMCs, taken 15 days after the yellow fever booster vaccination. The receptors were gathered from a young man who received the YFV17D yellow fever vaccine. The CDR3 runs from the conserved cysteine through the conserved F or W.

length	V	J	CDR3
15	TRBV7-3	TRBJ1-1	CASSLDGKVNTEAFF
16	TRBV7-2	TRBJ2-7	CASRSVGGIGSYEQYF
16	TRBV3-1	TRBJ1-4	CASSPHTGQIFEKLFF
13	TRBV24-1	TRBJ2-3	CATSETYTDTQYF
13	TRBV29-1	TRBJ1-1	CSGRDQRGTEAFF
16	TRBV12-3/TRBV12-4	TRBJ1-1	CASSSPGFGADTEAFF
15	TRBV28	TRBJ1-1	CASSPLAGKRTEAFF
12	TRBV7-2	TRBJ2-1	CASTSTGNEQFF
14	TRBV25-1	TRBJ1-1	CASSGHRGRSEAFF
13	TRBV5-1	TRBJ2-5	CASSFSGDETQYF
12	TRBV20-1	TRBJ1-2	CSASTTVYGYTF
16	TRBV5-1	TRBJ2-2	CASSIGLAVNTGELFF
15	TRBV12-3/TRBV12-4	TRBJ2-1	CASRLGTDSNNEQFF
12	TRBV7-9	TRBJ1-1	CASSFDVRVAFF
13	TRBV7-9	TRBJ1-2	CASSWTDRGGYTF
15	TRBV5-1	TRBJ2-2	CASSLQGANTGELFF
15	TRBV4-1	TRBJ1-1	CASSLTQVAGTEAFF
16	TRBV7-9	TRBJ1-3	CASSLEGGLTGNTIYF
12	TRBV7-9	TRBJ2-7	CAGRRHLYEQYF
14	TRBV12-3/TRBV12-4	TRBJ2-4	CASSPSTVVNIQYF
17	TRBV5-1	TRBJ2-6	CASENGQGVVGANVLTF
15	TRBV4-3	TRBJ2-5	CASSQAGLQQETQYF
15	TRBV7-2	TRBJ2-3	CASSLLTTRHLTQYF
12	TRBV28	TRBJ1-1	CASSLYFTEAFF
14	TRBV20-1	TRBJ1-2	CSAREYTGGHGYTF
16	TRBV12-3/TRBV12-4	TRBJ2-5	CASSFGQGGLGETQYF
16	TRBV18	TRBJ1-3	CASSPAPSDSGNTIYF
13	TRBV5-1	TRBJ2-5	CASRRQDQETQYF
13	TRBV19	TRBJ1-5	CASSSRSNQPQHF
19	TRBV4-3	TRBJ2-6	CASSPVTGPRRTGANVLTF
13	TRBV19	TRBJ1-2	CASSILASDGYTF
16	TRBV10-3	TRBJ2-6	CAISGTGFSGANVLTF